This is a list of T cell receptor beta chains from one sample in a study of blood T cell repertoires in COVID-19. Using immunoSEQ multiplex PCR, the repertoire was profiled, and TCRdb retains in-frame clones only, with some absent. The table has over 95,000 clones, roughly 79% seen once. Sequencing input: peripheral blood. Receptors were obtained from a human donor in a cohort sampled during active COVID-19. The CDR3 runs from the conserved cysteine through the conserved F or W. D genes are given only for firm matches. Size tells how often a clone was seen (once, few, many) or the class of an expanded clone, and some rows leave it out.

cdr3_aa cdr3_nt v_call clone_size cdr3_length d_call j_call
CASMRQEHQETQYF TGTGCCAGCATGAGACAGGAACACCAAGAGACCCAGTACTTC TRBV2 - 14 - TRBJ2-5
CASSSYYEQYF TGTGCCAGCAGTTCTTACTACGAGCAGTACTTC TRBV6-5 - 11 - TRBJ2-7
CASSKSSGGTEAFF TGTGCCAGCAGTAAATCATCAGGGGGCACTGAAGCTTTCTTT TRBV28 - 14 TRBD1 TRBJ1-1
CASRTYGESSYNEQFF TGTGCCAGCAGGACATACGGGGAGAGCTCCTACAATGAGCAGTTCTTC TRBV27 once 16 - TRBJ2-1
CASGTEVNDEQFF TGTGCCAGCGGGACAGAGGTAAACGATGAGCAGTTCTTC TRBV6-5 - 13 TRBD1 TRBJ2-1
CASSLVPQFSGRSNYEQYF TGTGCCAGCAGCTTAGTCCCCCAATTTAGCGGGAGGTCAAACTACGAGCAGTACTTC TRBV7-6 - 19 TRBD2 TRBJ2-7
CASSKEKVSNEQFF TGTGCCAGCAGTAAGGAGAAAGTTTCGAATGAGCAGTTCTTC TRBV27 - 14 - TRBJ2-1
CASSYSTDYGYTF TGTGCCAGCAGTTACTCGACAGACTATGGCTACACCTTC TRBV6-5 - 13 - TRBJ1-2
CASTLPRGPQHF TGTGCCAGCACCCTACCCCGGGGGCCCCAGCATTTT TRBV28 few 12 - TRBJ1-5
CASIRDGSTEAFF TGTGCCAGCATACGGGACGGGAGCACTGAAGCTTTCTTT TRBV2 - 13 - TRBJ1-1
CASSFSGMNTEAFF TGTGCCAGCAGCTTTTCGGGGATGAACACTGAAGCTTTCTTT TRBV11-2 - 14 - TRBJ1-1
CASSRGLGTEAFF TGTGCCAGCAGCCGAGGTTTAGGCACTGAAGCTTTCTTT TRBV11-2 - 13 - TRBJ1-1
CSVDRLPGGYTEAFF TGCAGCGTTGACCGGCTTCCAGGGGGTTATACTGAAGCTTTCTTT TRBV29-1 few 15 TRBD1 TRBJ1-1
CASSQRSAGGGKSDTQYF TGTGCCAGCAGCCAAAGGTCCGCGGGGGGCGGAAAGTCAGATACGCAGTATTTT TRBV11-2 - 18 TRBD2 TRBJ2-3
CASSHPGQGSEQYF TGTGCCAGCAGTCATCCGGGACAGGGTAGCGAGCAGTACTTC TRBV7-9 - 14 TRBD1 TRBJ2-7
CASSSGTGSTEAFF TGCGCCAGCAGCTCCGGGACAGGGTCCACTGAAGCTTTCTTT TRBV5-1 - 14 TRBD1 TRBJ1-1
CASSPGTGGPYGYTF TGTGCCAGCAGTCCCGGGACAGGGGGCCCCTATGGCTACACCTTC TRBV28 - 15 TRBD1 TRBJ1-2
CASSPLDPENYGYTF TGTGCCAGCAGCCCTCTAGACCCAGAGAACTATGGCTACACCTTC TRBV3-1/TRBV3-2 few 15 - TRBJ1-2
CAWRRQGSGTEAFF TGTGCCTGGAGGAGACAGGGAAGTGGCACTGAAGCTTTCTTT TRBV30 once 14 TRBD1 TRBJ1-1
CSVFRDSGNTIYF TGCAGCGTTTTCAGGGACTCTGGAAACACCATATATTTT TRBV29-1 - 13 - TRBJ1-3
CATGRGDSYEQYF TGTGCCACTGGACGGGGTGACTCCTACGAGCAGTACTTC TRBV28 - 13 - TRBJ2-7
CASSQGPRGPGEQFF TGCGCCAGCAGCCAAGGTCCCAGGGGCCCCGGTGAGCAGTTCTTC TRBV4-1 - 15 - TRBJ2-1
CASSYEASGGSYEQYF TGTGCCAGCAGTTACGAGGCTAGCGGGGGGTCCTACGAGCAGTACTTC TRBV6-5 - 16 TRBD2 TRBJ2-7
CASSLGEQGREQYF TGCGCCAGCAGCTTGGGGGAACAGGGGCGGGAGCAGTACTTC TRBV5-1 - 14 TRBD1 TRBJ2-7
CASNQIDIQYF TGTGCCAGCAACCAAATAGACATTCAGTACTTC TRBV6-5 - 11 - TRBJ2-4
CASSLSHRRGAFF TGTGCCAGCAGCTTATCACACCGTCGGGGGGCTTTCTTT TRBV7-8 - 13 - TRBJ1-1
CASLTTTGGTTDTQYF TGTGCCAGTCTCACGACTACAGGGGGGACCACAGATACGCAGTATTTT TRBV18 - 16 TRBD1 TRBJ2-3
CAWSPGLATNEKLFF TGTGCCTGGAGCCCCGGTTTAGCGACTAATGAAAAACTGTTTTTT TRBV30 - 15 - TRBJ1-4